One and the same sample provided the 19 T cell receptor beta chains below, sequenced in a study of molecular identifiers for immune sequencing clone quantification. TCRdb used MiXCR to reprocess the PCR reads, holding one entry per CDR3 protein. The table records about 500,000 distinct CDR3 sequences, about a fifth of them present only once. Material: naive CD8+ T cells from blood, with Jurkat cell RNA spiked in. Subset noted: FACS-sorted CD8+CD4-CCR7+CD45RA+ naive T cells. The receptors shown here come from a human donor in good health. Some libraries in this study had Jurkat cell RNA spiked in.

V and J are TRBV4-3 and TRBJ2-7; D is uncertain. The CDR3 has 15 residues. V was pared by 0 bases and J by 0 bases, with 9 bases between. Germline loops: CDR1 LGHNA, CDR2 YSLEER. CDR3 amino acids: CASSQDWGSSYEQYF. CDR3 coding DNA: TGCGCCAGCAGCCAAGATTGGGGAAGCTCCTACGAGCAGTACTTC.

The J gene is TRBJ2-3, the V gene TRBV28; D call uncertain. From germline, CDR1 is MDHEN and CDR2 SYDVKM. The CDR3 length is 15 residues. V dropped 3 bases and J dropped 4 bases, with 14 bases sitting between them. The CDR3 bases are TGTGCCAGCAGTTTTTTCTCTTCCGACGCAGATACGCAGTATTTT. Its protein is CASSFFSSDADTQYF.

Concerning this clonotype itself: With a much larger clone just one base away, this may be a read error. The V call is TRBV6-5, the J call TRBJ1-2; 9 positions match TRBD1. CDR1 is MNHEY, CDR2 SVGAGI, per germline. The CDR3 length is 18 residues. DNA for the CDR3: TGTGCCAGCGGTTACTCTCCTCTCTCGGACAGGGGAACCTATGGCTACACCTTC. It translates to CASGYSPLSDRGTYGYTF.

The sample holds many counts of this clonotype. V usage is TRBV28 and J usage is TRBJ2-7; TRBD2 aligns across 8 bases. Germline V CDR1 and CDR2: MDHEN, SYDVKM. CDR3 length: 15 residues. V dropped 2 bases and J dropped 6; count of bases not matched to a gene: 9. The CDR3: CASSLESGSGAEQYF. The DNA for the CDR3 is TGTGCCAGCAGTTTAGAAAGCGGGAGCGGGGCCGAGCAGTACTTC. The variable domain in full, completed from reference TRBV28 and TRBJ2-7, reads DVKVTQSSRYLVKRTGEKVFLECVQDMDHENMFWYRQDPGLGLRLIYFSYDVKMKEKGDIPEGYSVSREKKERFSLILESASTNQTSMYLCASSLESGSGAEQYFGPGTRLTVT.

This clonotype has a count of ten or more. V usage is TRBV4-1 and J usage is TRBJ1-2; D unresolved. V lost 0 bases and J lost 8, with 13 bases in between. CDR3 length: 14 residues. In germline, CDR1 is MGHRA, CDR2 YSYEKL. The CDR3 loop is CASSQDPAAGGYTF. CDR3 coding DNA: TGCGCCAGCAGCCAAGATCCGGCAGCAGGCGGCTACACCTTC.

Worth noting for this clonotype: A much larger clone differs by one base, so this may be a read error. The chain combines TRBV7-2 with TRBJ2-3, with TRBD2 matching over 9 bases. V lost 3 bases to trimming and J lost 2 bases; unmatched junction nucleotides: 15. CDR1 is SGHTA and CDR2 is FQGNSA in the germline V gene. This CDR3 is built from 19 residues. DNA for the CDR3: TGTGCCAGCAGCTTTCCTAACCGGGCTAGCGGGGAGGACACAGATACGCAGTATTTT. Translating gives CASSFPNRASGEDTDTQYF.

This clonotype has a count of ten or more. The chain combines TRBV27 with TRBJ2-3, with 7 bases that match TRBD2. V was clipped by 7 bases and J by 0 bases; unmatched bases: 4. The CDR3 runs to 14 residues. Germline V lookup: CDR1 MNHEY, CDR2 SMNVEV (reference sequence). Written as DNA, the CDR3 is TGTGCCAGCAACCGGGACTACAGCACAGATACGCAGTATTTT. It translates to CASNRDYSTDTQYF.

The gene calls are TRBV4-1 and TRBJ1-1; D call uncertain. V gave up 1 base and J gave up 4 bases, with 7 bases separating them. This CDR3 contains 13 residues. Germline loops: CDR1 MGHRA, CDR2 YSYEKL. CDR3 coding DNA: TGCGCCAGCAGCCAAGTGGTGGGCACTGAAGCTTTCTTT. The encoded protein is CASSQVVGTEAFF.

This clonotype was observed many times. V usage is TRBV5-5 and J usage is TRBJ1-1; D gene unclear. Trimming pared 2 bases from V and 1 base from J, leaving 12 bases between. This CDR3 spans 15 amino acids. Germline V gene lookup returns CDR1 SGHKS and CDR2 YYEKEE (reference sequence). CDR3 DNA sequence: TGTGCCAGCAGCTTTTCCGGCCTCGCGAACACTGAAGCTTTCTTT. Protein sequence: CASSFSGLANTEAFF. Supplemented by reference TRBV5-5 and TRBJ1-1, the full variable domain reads DAGVTQSPTHLIKTRGQQVTLRCSPISGHKSVSWYQQVLGQGPQFIFQYYEKEERGRGNFPDRFSARQFPNYSSELNVNALLLGDSALYLCASSFSGLANTEAFFGQGTRLTVV.

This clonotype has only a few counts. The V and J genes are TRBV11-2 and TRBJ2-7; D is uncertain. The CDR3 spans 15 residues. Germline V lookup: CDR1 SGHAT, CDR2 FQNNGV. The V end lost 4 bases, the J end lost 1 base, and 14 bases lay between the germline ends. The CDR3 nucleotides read TGTGCCAGCAGCTCGGGCCTCCCTCGGTCCTACGAGCAGTACTTC. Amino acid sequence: CASSSGLPRSYEQYF. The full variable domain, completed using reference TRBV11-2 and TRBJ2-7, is EAGVAQSPRYKIIEKRQSVAFWCNPISGHATLYWYQQILGQGPKLLIQFQNNGVVDDSQLPKDRFSAERLKGVDSTLKIQPAKLEDSAVYLCASSSGLPRSYEQYFGPGTRLTVT.

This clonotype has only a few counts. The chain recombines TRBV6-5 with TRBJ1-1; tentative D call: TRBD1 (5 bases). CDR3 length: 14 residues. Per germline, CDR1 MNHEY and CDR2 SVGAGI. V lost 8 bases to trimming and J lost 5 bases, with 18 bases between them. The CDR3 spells CASSEVRGRTEAFF. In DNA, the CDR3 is TGTGCCAGCTCAGAAGTCCGGGGGAGGACTGAAGCTTTCTTT.

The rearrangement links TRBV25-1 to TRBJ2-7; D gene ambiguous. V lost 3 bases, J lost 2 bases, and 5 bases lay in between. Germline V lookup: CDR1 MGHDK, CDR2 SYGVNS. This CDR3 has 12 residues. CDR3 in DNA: TGTGCCAGCAGTGACGCGACCTACGAGCAGTACTTC. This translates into CASSDATYEQYF.

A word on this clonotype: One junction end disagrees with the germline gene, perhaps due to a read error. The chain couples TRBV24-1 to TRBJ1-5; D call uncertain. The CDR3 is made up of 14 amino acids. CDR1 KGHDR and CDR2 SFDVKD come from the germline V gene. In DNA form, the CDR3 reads TGTGCCACCAGTGATTTGAACAGCAGTCAGCCCCAGCATTTT. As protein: CATSDLNSSQPQHF.

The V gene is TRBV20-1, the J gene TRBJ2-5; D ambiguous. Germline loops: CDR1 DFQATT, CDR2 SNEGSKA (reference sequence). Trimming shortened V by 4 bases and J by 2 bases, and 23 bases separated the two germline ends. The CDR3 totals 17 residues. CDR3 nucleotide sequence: TGCAGTGCTATATTCCTCGTAAACTCCTTGTCTCAAGAGACCCAGTACTTC. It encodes CSAIFLVNSLSQETQYF.

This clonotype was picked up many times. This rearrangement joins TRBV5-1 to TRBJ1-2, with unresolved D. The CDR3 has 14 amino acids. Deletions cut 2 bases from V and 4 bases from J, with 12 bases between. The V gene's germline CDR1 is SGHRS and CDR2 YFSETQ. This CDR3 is CASSFKEGSYGYTF. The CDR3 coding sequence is TGCGCCAGCAGCTTCAAGGAAGGGAGCTATGGCTACACCTTC.

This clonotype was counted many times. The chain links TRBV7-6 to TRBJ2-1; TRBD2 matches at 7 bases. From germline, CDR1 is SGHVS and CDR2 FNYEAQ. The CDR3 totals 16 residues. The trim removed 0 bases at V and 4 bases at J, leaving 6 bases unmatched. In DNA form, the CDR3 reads TGTGCCAGCAGCTTAGCGGGGGGAGCGGGGTACAATGAGCAGTTCTTC. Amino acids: CASSLAGGAGYNEQFF. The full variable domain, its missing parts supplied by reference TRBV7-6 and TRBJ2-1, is GAGVSQSPRYKVTKRGQDVALRCDPISGHVSLYWYRQALGQGPEFLTYFNYEAQQDKSGLPNDRFSAERPEGSISTLTIQRTEQRDSAMYRCASSLAGGAGYNEQFFGPGTRLTVL.

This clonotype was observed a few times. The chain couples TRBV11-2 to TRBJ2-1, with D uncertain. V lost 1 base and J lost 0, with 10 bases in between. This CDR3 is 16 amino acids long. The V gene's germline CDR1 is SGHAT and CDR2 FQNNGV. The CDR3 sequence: CASSLAEFSSYNEQFF. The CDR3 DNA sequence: TGTGCCAGCAGCTTAGCAGAGTTTAGCTCCTACAATGAGCAGTTCTTC.

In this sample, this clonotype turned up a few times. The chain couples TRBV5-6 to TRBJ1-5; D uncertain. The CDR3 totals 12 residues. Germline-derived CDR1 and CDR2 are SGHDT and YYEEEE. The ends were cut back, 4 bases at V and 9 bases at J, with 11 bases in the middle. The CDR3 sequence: CASSQTPGPQHF. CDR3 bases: TGTGCCAGCAGCCAGACCCCAGGGCCCCAGCATTTT.

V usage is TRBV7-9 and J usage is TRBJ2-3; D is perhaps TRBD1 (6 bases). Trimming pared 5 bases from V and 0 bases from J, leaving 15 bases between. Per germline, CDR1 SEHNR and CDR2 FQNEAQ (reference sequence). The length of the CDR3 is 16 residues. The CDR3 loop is CASSGMDSYSTDTQYF. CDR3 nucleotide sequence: TGTGCCAGCAGCGGGATGGACAGTTATAGCACAGATACGCAGTATTTT.